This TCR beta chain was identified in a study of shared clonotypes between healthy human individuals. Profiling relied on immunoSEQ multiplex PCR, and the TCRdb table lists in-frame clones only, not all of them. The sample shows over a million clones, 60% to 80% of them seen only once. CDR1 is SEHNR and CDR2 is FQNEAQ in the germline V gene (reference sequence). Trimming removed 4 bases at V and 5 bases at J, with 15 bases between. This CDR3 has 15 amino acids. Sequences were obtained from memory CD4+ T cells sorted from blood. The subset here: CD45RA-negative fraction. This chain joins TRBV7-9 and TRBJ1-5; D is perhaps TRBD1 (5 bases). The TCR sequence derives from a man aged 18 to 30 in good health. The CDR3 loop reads CASSSHDRKDQPQHF. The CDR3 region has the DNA TGTGCCAGCAGCTCCCACGACAGAAAGGATCAGCCCCAGCATTTT.